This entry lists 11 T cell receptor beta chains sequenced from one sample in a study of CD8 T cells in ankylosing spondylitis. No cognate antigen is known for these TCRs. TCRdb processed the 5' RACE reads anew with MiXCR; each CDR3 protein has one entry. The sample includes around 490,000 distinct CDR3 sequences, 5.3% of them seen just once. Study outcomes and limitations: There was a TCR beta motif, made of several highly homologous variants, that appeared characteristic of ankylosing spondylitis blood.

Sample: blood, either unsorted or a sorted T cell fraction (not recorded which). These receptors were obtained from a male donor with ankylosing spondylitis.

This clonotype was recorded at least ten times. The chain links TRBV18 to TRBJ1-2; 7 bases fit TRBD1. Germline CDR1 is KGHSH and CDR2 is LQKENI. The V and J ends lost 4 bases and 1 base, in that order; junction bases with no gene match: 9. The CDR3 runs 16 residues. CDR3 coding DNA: TGTGCCAGCTCACTCTTGGGACAGACTCTTAACTATGGCTACACCTTC. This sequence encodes CASSLLGQTLNYGYTF.

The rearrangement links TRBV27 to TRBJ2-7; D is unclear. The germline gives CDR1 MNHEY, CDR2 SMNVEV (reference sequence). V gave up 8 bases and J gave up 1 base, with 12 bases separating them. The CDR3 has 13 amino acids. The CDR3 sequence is CASGSLPSYEQYF. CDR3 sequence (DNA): TGTGCCAGCGGGTCCCTCCCATCCTACGAGCAGTACTTC.

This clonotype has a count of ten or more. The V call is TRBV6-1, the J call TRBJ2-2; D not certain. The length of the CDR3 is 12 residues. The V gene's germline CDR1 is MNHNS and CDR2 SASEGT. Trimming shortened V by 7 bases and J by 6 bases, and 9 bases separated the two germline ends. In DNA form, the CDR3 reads TGTGCCAGCAACCCTCGGGCCGGGGAGCTGTTTTTT. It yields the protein CASNPRAGELFF.

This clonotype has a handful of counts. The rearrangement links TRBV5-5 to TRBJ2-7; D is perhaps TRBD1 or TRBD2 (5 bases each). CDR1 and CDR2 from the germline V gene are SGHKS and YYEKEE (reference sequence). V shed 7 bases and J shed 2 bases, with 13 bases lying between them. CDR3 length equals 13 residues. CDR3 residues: CASRRGAAYEQYF. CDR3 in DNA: TGTGCCAGCCGAAGAGGGGCCGCCTACGAGCAGTACTTC.

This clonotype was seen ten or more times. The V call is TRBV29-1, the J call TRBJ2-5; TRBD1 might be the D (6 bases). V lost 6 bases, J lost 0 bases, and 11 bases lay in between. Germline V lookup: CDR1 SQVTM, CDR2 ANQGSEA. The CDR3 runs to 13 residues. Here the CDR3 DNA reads TGCAGCGTAACAGGGAACGACCAAGAGACCCAGTACTTC. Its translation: CSVTGNDQETQYF.

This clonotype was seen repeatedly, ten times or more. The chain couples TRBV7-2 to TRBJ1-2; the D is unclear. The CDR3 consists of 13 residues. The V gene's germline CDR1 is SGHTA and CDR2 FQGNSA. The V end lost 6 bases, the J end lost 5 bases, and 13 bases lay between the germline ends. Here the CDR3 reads CASSSGIAYGYTF. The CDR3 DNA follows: TGTGCCAGCAGTTCTGGGATAGCGTATGGCTACACCTTC.

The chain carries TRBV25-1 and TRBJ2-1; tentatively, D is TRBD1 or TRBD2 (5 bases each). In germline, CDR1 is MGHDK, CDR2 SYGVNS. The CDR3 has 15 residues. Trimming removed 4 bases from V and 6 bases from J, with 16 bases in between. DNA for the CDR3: TGTGCCAGCAGTGGACCGGGACCAAGACTCAATGAGCAGTTCTTC. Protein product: CASSGPGPRLNEQFF. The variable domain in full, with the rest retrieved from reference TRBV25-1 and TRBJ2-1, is EADIYQTPRYLVIGTGKKITLECSQTMGHDKMYWYQQDPGMELHLIHYSYGVNSTEKGDLSSESTVSRIRTEHFPLTLESARPSHTSQYLCASSGPGPRLNEQFFGPGTRLTVL.

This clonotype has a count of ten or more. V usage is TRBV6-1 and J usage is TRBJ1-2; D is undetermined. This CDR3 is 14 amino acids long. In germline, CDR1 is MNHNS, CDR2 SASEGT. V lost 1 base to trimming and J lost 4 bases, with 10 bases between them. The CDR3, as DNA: TGTGCCAGCAGTGAAGTCAGTCTCCTCTATGGCTACACCTTC. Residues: CASSEVSLLYGYTF.

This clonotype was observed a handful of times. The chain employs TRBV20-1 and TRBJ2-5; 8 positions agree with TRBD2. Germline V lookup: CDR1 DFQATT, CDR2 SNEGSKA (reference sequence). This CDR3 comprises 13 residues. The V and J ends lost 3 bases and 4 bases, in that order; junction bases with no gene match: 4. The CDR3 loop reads CSASGGAPETQYF. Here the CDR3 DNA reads TGCAGTGCTAGCGGGGGGGCCCCAGAGACCCAGTACTTC.

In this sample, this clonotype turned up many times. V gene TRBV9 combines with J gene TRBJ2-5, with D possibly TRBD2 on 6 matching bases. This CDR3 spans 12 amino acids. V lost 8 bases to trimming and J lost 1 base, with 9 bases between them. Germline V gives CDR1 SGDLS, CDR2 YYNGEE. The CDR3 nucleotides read TGTGCCAGTTCCGGGGGCCAAGAGACCCAGTACTTC. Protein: CASSGGQETQYF.

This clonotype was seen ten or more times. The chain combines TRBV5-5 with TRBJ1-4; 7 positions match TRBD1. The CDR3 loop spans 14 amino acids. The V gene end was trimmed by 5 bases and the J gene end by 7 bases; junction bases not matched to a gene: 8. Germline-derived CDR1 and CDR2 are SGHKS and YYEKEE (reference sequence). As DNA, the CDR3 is TGTGCCAGCAGACCGGACAGGACGGGTGAAAAACTGTTTTTT. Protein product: CASRPDRTGEKLFF. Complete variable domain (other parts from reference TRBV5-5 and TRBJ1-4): DAGVTQSPTHLIKTRGQQVTLRCSPISGHKSVSWYQQVLGQGPQFIFQYYEKEERGRGNFPDRFSARQFPNYSSELNVNALLLGDSALYLCASRPDRTGEKLFFGSGTQLSVL.